The T cell receptor (beta chain) described here comes from a study of blood T cells in healthy people across ages. For the second PCR, which ran for 7 to 11 cycles, a sample-barcoded 5' primer and a J-beta primer mix were used. TCRdb used MiXCR to reprocess the 5' RACE reads, holding one entry per CDR3 protein. Here the sample spans 780,000 or so distinct CDR3 sequences, about 53% being singletons. The germline CDR1 and CDR2 sequences are SNHLY and FYNNEI. Trimming cost V 7 bases and J 2 bases; bases outside gene matches: 3. The CDR3 loop spans 13 amino acids. The chain has TRBV2 and TRBJ1-2; 8 nucleotides agree with TRBD1. The clonotype originates from a man older than 75 in good health. The source material was blood. The CDR3 DNA sequence: TGTGCCAGCACCCGGGACAGGAACTATGGCTACACCTTC. It yields the protein CASTRDRNYGYTF.